This T cell receptor (beta chain) was identified in a study of blood T cells in healthy people across ages. Whole-study results and caveats: Observed TCR beta diversity per million T cells went down as age went up. This fall followed a roughly linear course with age.

The CDR3 runs 17 residues. From germline, CDR1 is LGHDT and CDR2 YNNKEL (reference sequence). V gave up 4 bases and J gave up 1 base, with 14 bases separating them. Combining a sample-barcoded 5' primer with a J-beta primer mix, a second PCR ran for 7 to 11 cycles. TCRdb analysed the 5' RACE reads with MiXCR anew, one entry per CDR3 protein. The sample includes some 790,000 distinct CDR3 sequences, under 35% seen only once; the top ten take around a sixth. This clonotype was found a few times. What it recognizes is unknown. This receptor was obtained from a woman older than 75 in good health. The chain is built from TRBV3-1 and TRBJ2-6; the D call may be TRBD1 or TRBD2 (5 bases each). Material: blood. The CDR3 here is CASSLGPTPSGANVLTF. CDR3 coding DNA: TGTGCCAGCAGCCTGGGACCGACTCCATCTGGGGCCAACGTCCTGACTTTC.